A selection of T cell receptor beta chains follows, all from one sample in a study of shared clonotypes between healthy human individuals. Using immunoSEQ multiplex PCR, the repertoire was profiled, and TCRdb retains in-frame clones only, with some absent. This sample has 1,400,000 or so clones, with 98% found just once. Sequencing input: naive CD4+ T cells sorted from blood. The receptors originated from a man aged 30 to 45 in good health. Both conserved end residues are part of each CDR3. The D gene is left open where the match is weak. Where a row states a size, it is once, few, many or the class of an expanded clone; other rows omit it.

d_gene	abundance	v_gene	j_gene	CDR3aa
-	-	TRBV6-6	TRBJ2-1	CASSAGSSYNEQFF
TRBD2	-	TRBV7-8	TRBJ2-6	CASSYKLAGAFSGANVLTF
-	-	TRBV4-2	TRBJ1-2	CASSQERGGYTF
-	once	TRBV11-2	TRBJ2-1	CASSFRRSSYNEQFF
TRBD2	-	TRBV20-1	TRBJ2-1	CSAGTSSEQFF
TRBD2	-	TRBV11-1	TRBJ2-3	CASSFWAGDGFF
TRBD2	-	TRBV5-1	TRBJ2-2	CASSLALAGGTGELFF
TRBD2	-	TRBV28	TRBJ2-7	CASSFDRGLAGVRGPYEQYF
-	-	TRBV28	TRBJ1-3	CASRHGGRVNTIYF
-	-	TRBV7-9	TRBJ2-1	CASSPRGLVGNEQFF
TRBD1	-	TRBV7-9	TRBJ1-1	CASSSQTGLPEAFF
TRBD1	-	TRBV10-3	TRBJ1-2	CAIRDRDEGGYTF
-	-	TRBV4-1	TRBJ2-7	CASSQGPRLPGVGFYEQYF
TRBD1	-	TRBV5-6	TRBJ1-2	CASSPPLGQGAWYYGYTF
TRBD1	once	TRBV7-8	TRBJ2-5	CASSQTRTGGRRETQYF